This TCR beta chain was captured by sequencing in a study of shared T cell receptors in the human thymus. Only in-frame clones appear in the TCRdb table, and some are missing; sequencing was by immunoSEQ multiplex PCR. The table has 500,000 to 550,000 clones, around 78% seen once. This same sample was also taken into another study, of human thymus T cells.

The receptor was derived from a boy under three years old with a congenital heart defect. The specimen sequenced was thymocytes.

The CDR3 nucleotides are TGTGCCAGCAGTGAGGAACGTGGCAGGGCCTCAAACTATGGCTACACCTTC. Translation: CASSEERGRASNYGYTF. The chain links TRBV6-1 to TRBJ1-2, with D possibly being TRBD1 (5 bases). Germline CDR1 and CDR2: MNHNS and SASEGT. V lost 3 bases and J lost 2, with 19 bases in between. The CDR3 has 17 residues.